One sample yielded the 20 T cell receptor beta chains listed below, sequenced in a study of kidney transplant recipient with SARS-CoV-2 infection. TCRdb re-called the reads through MiXCR, storing one row per CDR3 protein. There are some 220,000 distinct CDR3 sequences in the sample; 25% to 30% occur only once, and roughly 7% lies in the top ten. Specimen: a blood sample, collected at baseline and on roughly day 120 from a kidney transplant recipient. These receptors originate from a male patient between 25 and 40 years old who had COVID-19 and was a kidney transplant recipient. Some of the T cells may derive from the graft donor.

This clonotype showed up many times. This chain connects TRBV12-3 or TRBV12-4 to TRBJ1-2; D unclear. The germline V and J ends were trimmed by 4 bases and 7 bases, with 28 bases remaining between them. CDR3 size: 18 residues. CDR3 residues: CASSSDLPRGKNGPGYTF. The CDR3 DNA sequence: TGTGCCAGCAGTTCAGACCTTCCTCGAGGTAAAAATGGGCCTGGCTACACCTTC.

This clonotype has at least ten counts. The chain couples TRBV29-1 to TRBJ1-2, with D unresolved. Germline V CDR1 and CDR2: SQVTM, ANQGSEA. The V gene lost 3 bases and the J gene lost 8 bases, with 13 bases spanning the gap. The CDR3 has 12 amino acids. CDR3 DNA: TGCAGCGTTGACCCAGGACCAGTGGGCTACACCTTC. Its protein product is CSVDPGPVGYTF.

This chain uses TRBV11-1 with TRBJ1-2; D unclear. Germline-derived CDR1 and CDR2 are SGHAT and FQDESV (reference sequence). This CDR3 region has 17 residues. V gave up 4 bases and J gave up 4 bases, with 22 bases separating them. CDR3 DNA sequence: TGTGCCAGCAGCTGCGACTATAAGGCTGGAAAGACCTATGGCTACACCTTC. Translation gives CASSCDYKAGKTYGYTF.

As concerns this clonotype: One base away lies a much larger clone, so this may be a sequencing read error. This rearrangement joins TRBV3-1 to TRBJ2-2, with D hard to call. Germline-derived CDR1 and CDR2 are LGHDT and YNNKEL (reference sequence). The length of the CDR3 is 18 residues. The V end was cut by 5 bases, the J end by 5 bases, with 24 bases between. The CDR3 region has the DNA TGTGCCAGCAGCAATGCGTATCCCATTTCAGGCTTGACCGGGGAGCTGTTTTTT. Amino acids: CASSNAYPISGLTGELFF.

This clonotype was counted many times. The J gene is TRBJ2-1, the V gene TRBV6-2 or TRBV6-3; D unresolved. This CDR3 is built from 16 residues. The V gene's germline CDR1 is MNHEY and CDR2 SVGEGT. The ends were cut back, 7 bases at V and 1 base at J, with 17 bases in the middle. The CDR3 spells CASTHIWGTSYNEQFF. CDR3 nucleotides: TGTGCCAGCACCCACATATGGGGAACGTCCTACAATGAGCAGTTCTTC.

The chain joins TRBV27 to TRBJ1-2; the D is unclear. The CDR3 length is 15 residues. V gave up 3 bases and J gave up 2 bases, with 13 bases separating them. Per the germline V gene, CDR1 is MNHEY and CDR2 is SMNVEV (reference sequence). This CDR3 reads CASSFPPPVNYGYTF. The CDR3 DNA follows: TGTGCCAGCAGTTTTCCCCCCCCAGTAAACTATGGCTACACCTTC.

This clonotype was seen ten or more times. The CDR3 DNA reads as TGTGCCAGCAGTTCGGAAATCTACTACGAGCAGTACTTC. Protein product: CASSSEIYYEQYF. The rearrangement links TRBV6-6 to TRBJ2-7; D uncertain. This CDR3 has 13 amino acids. V was clipped by 4 bases and J by 3 bases, with 10 bases between them. Germline-derived CDR1 and CDR2 are MNHNY and SVGAGI (reference sequence).

For this clonotype: Being one base from a much bigger clone, this may be a read error. The chain has TRBV20-1 and TRBJ1-5; D remains unclear. CDR3 length: 14 amino acids. From germline, CDR1 is DFQATT and CDR2 SNEGSKA (reference sequence). For the CDR3, the DNA is TGCAGTGCTAGGCCCCTAGGAAGCAATCGGCCCCAGCATTTT. Translating gives CSARPLGSNRPQHF.

This clonotype was seen ten or more times. The V call is TRBV10-1, the J call TRBJ1-6; D call uncertain. V was trimmed by 7 bases and J by 5 bases, leaving 15 bases between them. The CDR3 is made up of 15 amino acids. Germline V gene sequence: CDR1 WNHNN, CDR2 SYGVQD (reference sequence). The CDR3, as DNA: TGCGCCAGCACCCTGTCTTTAAAGGATAATTCACCCCTCCACTTT. Amino acid sequence: CASTLSLKDNSPLHF.

This clonotype was picked up many times. CDR3 nucleotides: TGCGCCAGCAGCCAAGTGGACAGGGGGCCCTACGAGCAGTACTTC. Its translation: CASSQVDRGPYEQYF. The genes are TRBV4-1 and TRBJ2-7; 11 bases fit TRBD1. This CDR3 is built from 15 residues. The ends lost 1 base at V and 2 bases at J; junction bases unmatched: 1. Germline assignment: CDR1 MGHRA and CDR2 YSYEKL.

Many counts were recorded for this clonotype. The V gene is TRBV4-3, the J gene TRBJ1-3; D is uncertain. Germline CDR1 is LGHNA and CDR2 is YSLEER. V was trimmed by 3 bases and J by 0 bases, leaving 6 bases between them. The CDR3 has 14 residues. The CDR3 region has the DNA TGCGCCAGCAGCCATATTGGCTCTGGAAACACCATATATTTT. Translating it yields CASSHIGSGNTIYF.

About this clonotype itself: A much larger clone differs from this one at a single base, so this may be a read error. V usage is TRBV7-8 and J usage is TRBJ1-6; TRBD1 matches 7 bases. The germline V gene encodes CDR1 SGHVS and CDR2 FQNEAQ. There are 15 residues in the CDR3. CDR3 in amino acids: CVSSRGGTANSPLHF. CDR3 nucleotide sequence: TGTGTCAGCAGCCGAGGCGGGACAGCAAATTCACCCCTCCACTTT.

This clonotype was observed many times. This chain connects TRBV7-1 to TRBJ1-2, with D perhaps matching TRBD1 (5 bases). TRBV7-1 has ORF status, its function being uncertain. V lost 5 bases, J lost 4 bases, and 23 bases lay in between. The CDR3 contains 17 residues. This CDR3 reads CASSGGCHEGKTYGYTF. The CDR3 DNA sequence: TGTGCCAGCAGCGGGGGATGTCACGAGGGAAAGACCTATGGCTACACCTTC.

Turning to this clonotype: This may be a read error: a much more frequent sequence differs by one nucleotide. The V and J genes are TRBV6-5 and TRBJ2-7; possibly TRBD1 or TRBD2 for D (5 bases each). The CDR3 sequence is 13 residues long. V lost 8 bases, J lost 2 bases, and 13 bases lay in between. CDR1 and CDR2 from the germline V gene are MNHEY and SVGAGI. Here the CDR3 DNA reads TGTGCCAGCGGTTGGGACCAAACCTACGAGCAGTACTTC. This sequence encodes CASGWDQTYEQYF.

On this clonotype itself: The conserved final phenylalanine or tryptophan is absent from the CDR3, which likely points to a read error. The chain combines TRBV20-1 with TRBJ2-4, with no clear D. In germline, CDR1 is DFQATT, CDR2 SNEGSKA (reference sequence). This CDR3 contains 16 residues. V dropped 0 bases and J dropped 0 bases, with 12 bases sitting between them. The CDR3 spells CSARDLQTVAKNIQYL. As DNA, the CDR3 is TGCAGTGCTAGAGATCTCCAGACGGTAGCCAAAAACATTCAGTACCTC.

This clonotype was detected many times. This chain links TRBV7-9 with TRBJ2-7, with TRBD2 matching over 10 bases. V shed 4 bases and J 5 bases; nucleotides not matched to a gene: 17. This CDR3 is 18 amino acids long. Germline CDR1 and CDR2: SEHNR and FQNEAQ (reference sequence). The CDR3 loop reads CASSSLRTSGTQRDEQYF. CDR3 DNA sequence: TGTGCCAGCAGCTCCCTACGCACTAGCGGGACCCAAAGGGACGAGCAGTACTTC.

As concerns this clonotype: A much larger clone lies a single base off, so this may be a read error. V is TRBV3-1 and J is TRBJ2-7; no clear D. The J call may be mistaken, given a closer DNA end match to TRBJ2-5. The germline V gene encodes CDR1 LGHDT and CDR2 YNNKEL (reference sequence). The CDR3 consists of 17 residues. The DNA of the CDR3 is TGTGCCAGCAGCCCAATGGGTCCCATTTCTCTCTCTGAGACCCAGTACTTC. Translation: CASSPMGPISLSETQYF.

This clonotype was found many times. The rearrangement joins TRBV30 to TRBJ2-1, with 11 bases aligning to TRBD1. V was pared by 3 bases and J by 5 bases, with 6 bases of the junction left unmatched. The CDR3 length is 15 residues. Germline V CDR1 and CDR2: GTSNPN, SVGIG (reference sequence). CDR3: CAWSLSGQGDNEQFF. CDR3 sequence (DNA): TGTGCCTGGAGCCTATCGGGACAGGGGGACAATGAGCAGTTCTTC.

Comments on this clonotype: A much larger clonotype is one base distant, so this may be a read error. The CDR3, as DNA: TGTGCCAGCAGTTCGCTCGAGCCCTCGAACACCGGGGAGCCGTTTTTT. Residues: CASSSLEPSNTGEPFF. The J gene is TRBJ2-2, the V gene TRBV28; a weak D match, TRBD2 (5 bases). CDR1 and CDR2 (germline): MDHEN, SYDVKM. The CDR3 is 16 amino acids.

The table lists this clonotype with many counts. This chain connects TRBV16 to TRBJ1-2; no clear D. This CDR3 is 17 amino acids long. V lost 5 bases, J lost 4 bases, and 23 bases lay in between. The germline V gene encodes CDR1 KGHSY and CDR2 FQNENV. The CDR3 sequence is CASSIVRVVRKTYGYTF. The DNA of the CDR3 is TGTGCCAGCAGCATCGTAAGGGTCGTTAGAAAGACCTATGGCTACACCTTC.